This T cell receptor (beta chain) appears in the sequencing data of a study of blood T cell repertoires in COVID-19. CDR1 and CDR2 from the germline V gene are KGHSH and LQKENI. J gave up 5 bases and V 4 bases, and 2 bases lay outside the gene matches. The CDR3 extends over 12 amino acids. Sequencing was performed with immunoSEQ multiplex PCR; in TCRdb, only in-frame clones are kept and a portion is missing. The sample holds approximately 100,000 clones, 85% to 90% seen once. The sequenced material came from peripheral blood. This receptor was identified in a woman of 80 years or more with acute or convalescent COVID-19. The chain employs TRBV18 and TRBJ2-7; 7 nucleotides line up with TRBD2. CDR3 nucleotides: TGTGCCAGCTCACGAGGGAGGGACGAGCAGTACTTC. Its protein is CASSRGRDEQYF. Full variable domain (rest looked up from reference TRBV18 and TRBJ2-7): NAGVMQNPRHLVRRRGQEARLRCSPMKGHSHVYWYRQLPEEGLKFMVYLQKENIIDESGMPKERFSAEFPKEGPSILRIQQVVRGDSAAYFCASSRGRDEQYFGPGTRLTVT.